This T cell receptor beta chain was obtained from a study of blood T cell repertoires in COVID-19. Study in general: Some COVID-19 samples were acute and others convalescent; all came from the United States, Italy and Spain. From T cells, B-cell-depleted T cells, or PBMCs came the material, which was cDNA or gDNA.

In the authors' methods: Reference gene primer amplification gave estimated nucleated cell counts. Sequencing used immunoSEQ multiplex PCR; TCRdb keeps in-frame clones, though not all of them. V, J and clone size were drawn from that table, and D and trimming were deduced from the DNA. Of some 180,000 clones in the sample, around 84% were seen once. Seattle's enrolled individuals joined amid active infection and were then monitored longitudinally. Specimen: peripheral blood. The receptor was isolated from a woman of 80 years or more with COVID-19, enrolled during active disease.

The CDR3 nucleotides read TGCGCCAGCAGCTTGAGGCTAGCGGGAGGCAATGAGCAGTTCTTC. This gives the protein CASSLRLAGGNEQFF. The J gene is TRBJ2-1, the V gene TRBV5-1, with 11 bases that match TRBD2. With 1 base clipped from V and 6 bases from J, the junction kept 3 bases outside the gene matches. CDR1 and CDR2 (germline): SGHRS, YFSETQ. This CDR3 region has 15 residues.